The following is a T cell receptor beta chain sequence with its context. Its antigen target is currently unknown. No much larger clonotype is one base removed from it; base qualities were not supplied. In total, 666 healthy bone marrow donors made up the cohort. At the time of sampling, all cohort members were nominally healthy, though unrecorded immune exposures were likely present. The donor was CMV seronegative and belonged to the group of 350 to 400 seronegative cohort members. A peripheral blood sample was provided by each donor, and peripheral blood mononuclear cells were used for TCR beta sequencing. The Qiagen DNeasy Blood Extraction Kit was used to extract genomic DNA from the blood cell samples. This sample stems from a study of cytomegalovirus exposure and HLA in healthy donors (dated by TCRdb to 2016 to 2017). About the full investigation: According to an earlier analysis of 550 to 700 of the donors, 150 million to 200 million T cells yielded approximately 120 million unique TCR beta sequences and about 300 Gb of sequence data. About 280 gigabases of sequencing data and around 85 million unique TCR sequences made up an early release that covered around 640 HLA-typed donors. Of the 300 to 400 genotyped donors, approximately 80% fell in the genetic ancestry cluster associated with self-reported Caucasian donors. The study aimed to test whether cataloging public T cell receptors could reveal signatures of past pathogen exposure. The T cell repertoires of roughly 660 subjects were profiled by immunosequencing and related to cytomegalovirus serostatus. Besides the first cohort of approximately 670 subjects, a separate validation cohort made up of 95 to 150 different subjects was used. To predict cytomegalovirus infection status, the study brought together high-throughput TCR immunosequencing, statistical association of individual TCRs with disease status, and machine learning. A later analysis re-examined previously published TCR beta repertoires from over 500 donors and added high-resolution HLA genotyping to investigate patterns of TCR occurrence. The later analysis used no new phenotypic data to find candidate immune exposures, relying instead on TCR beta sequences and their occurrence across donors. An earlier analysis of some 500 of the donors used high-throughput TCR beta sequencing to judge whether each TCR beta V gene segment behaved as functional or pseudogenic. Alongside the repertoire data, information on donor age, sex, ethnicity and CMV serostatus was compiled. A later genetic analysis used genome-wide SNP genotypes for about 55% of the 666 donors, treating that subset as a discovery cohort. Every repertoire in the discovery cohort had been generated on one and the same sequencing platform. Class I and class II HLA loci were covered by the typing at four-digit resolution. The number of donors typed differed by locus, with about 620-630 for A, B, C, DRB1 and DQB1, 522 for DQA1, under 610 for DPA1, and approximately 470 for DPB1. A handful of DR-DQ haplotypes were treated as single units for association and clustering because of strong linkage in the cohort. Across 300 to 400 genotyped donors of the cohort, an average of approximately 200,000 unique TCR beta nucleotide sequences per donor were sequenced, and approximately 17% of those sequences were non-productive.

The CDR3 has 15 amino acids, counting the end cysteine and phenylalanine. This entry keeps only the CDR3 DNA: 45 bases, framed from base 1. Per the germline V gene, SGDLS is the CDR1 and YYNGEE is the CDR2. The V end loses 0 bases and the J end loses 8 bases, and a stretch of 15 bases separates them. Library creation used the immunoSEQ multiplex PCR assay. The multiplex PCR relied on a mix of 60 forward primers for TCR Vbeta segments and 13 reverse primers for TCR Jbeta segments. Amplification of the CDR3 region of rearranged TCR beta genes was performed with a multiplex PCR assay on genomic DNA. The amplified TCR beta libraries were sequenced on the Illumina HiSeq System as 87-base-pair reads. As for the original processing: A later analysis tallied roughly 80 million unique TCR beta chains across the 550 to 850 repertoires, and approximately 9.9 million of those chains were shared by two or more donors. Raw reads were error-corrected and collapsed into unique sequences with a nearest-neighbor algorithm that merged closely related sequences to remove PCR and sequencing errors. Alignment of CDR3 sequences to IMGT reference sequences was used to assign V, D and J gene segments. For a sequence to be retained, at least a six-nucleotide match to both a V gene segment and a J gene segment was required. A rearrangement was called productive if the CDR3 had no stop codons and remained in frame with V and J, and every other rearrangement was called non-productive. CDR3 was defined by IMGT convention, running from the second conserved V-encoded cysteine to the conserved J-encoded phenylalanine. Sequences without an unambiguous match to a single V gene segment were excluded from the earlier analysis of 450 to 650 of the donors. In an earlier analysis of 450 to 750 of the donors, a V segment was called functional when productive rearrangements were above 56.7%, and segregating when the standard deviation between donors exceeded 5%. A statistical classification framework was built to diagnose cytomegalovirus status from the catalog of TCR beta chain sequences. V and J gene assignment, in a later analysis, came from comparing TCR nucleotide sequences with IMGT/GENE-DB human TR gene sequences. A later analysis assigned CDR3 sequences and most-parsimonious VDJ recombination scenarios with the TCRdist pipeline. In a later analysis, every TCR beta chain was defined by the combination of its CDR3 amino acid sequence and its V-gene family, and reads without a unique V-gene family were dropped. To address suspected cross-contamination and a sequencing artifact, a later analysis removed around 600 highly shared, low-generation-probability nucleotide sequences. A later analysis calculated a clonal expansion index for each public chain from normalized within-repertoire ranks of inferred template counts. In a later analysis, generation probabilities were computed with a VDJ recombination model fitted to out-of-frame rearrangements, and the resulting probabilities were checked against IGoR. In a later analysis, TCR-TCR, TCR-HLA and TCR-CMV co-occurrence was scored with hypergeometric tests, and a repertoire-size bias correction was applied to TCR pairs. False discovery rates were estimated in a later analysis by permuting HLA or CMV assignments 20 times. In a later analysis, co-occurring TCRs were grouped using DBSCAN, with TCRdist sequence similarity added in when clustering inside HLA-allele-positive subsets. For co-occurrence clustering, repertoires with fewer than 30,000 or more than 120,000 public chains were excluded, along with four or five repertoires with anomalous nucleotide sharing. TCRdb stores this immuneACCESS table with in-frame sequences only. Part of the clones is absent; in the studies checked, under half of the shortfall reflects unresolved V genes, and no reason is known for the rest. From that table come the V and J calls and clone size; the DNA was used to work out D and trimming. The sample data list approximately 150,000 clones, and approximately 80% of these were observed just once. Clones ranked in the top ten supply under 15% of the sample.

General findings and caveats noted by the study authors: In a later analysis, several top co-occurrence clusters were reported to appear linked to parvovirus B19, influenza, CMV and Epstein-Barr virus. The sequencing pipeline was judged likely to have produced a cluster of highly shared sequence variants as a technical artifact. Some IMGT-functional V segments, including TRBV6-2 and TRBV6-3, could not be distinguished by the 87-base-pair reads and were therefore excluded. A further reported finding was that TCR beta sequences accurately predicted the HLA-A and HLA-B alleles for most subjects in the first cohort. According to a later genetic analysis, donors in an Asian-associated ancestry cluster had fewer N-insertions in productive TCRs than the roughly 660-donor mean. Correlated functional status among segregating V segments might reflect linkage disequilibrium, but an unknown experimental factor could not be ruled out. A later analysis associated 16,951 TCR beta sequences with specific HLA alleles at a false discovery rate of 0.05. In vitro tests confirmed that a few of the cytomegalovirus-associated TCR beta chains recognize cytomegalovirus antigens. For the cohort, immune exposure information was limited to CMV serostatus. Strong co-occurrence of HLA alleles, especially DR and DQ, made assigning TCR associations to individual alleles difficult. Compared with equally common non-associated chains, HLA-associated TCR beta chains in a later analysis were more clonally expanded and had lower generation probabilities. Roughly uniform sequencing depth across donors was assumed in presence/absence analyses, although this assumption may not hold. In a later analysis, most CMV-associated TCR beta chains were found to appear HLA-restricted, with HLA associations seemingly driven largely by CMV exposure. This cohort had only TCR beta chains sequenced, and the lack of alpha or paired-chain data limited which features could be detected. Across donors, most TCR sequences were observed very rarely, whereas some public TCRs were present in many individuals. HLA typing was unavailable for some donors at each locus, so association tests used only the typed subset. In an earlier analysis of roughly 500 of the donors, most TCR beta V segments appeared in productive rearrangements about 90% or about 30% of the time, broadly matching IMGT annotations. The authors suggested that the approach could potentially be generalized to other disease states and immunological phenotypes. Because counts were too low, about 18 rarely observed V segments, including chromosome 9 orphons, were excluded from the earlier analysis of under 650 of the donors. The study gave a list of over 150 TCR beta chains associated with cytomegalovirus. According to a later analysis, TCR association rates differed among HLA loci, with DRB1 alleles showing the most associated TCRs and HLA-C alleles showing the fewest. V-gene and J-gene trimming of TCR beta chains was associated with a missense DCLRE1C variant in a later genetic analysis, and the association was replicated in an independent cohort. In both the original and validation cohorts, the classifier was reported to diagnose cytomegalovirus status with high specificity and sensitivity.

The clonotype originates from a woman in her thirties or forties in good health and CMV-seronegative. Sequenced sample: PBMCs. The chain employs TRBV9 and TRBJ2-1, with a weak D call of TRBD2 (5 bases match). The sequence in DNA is TGTGCCAGCAGCGTAGATAGCGTCTCCGGAGATGAGCAGTTCTTC. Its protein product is CASSVDSVSGDEQFF.